The 21 T cell receptor beta chains reported below all come from one sample, sequenced in a study of human T cells and chemical hapten exposure. TCRdb called the RACE reads again in MiXCR, with one record for every CDR3 protein. Of 50,000 to 65,000 distinct CDR3 sequences listed, roughly a tenth were seen once; the top ten hold around 15%. Time point described: pre-sensitization, week 0. The sample's treatment: therapeutic diphenylcyclopropenone sensitization with weekly scalp DPC. The specimen was whole blood, collected in connection with sensitization to the hapten diphenylcyclopropenone (DPC). The receptor set was obtained from a woman between 35 and 50 years old with alopecia areata. Some clones in this sample may be carry-over from other donors' samples.

This clonotype has just a few counts. V and J are TRBV9 and TRBJ1-1; tentative D call: TRBD1 (6 bases). In germline, CDR1 is SGDLS, CDR2 YYNGEE. V was pared by 4 bases and J by 1 base, with 8 bases between. CDR3 length: 13 amino acids. Here the CDR3 DNA reads TGTGCCAGCAGCTCCAGGGGGAACACTGAAGCTTTCTTT. Translated, it gives CASSSRGNTEAFF. The whole variable domain, remainder taken from reference TRBV9 and TRBJ1-1, is DSGVTQTPKHLITATGQRVTLRCSPRSGDLSVYWYQQSLDQGLQFLIQYYNGEERAKGNILERFSAQQFPDLHSELNLSSLELGDSALYFCASSSRGNTEAFFGQGTRLTVV.

There are a few counts of this clonotype. The chain links TRBV20-1 to TRBJ2-3; 9 bases align to TRBD2. V dropped 0 bases and J dropped 0; count of bases not matched to a gene: 4. The CDR3 length is 16 residues. Germline lookup yields CDR1 DFQATT and CDR2 SNEGSKA (reference sequence). The CDR3 region is CSARDLGLASTDTQYF. CDR3 DNA: TGCAGTGCTAGAGACCTGGGACTAGCTAGCACAGATACGCAGTATTTT.

Regarding this clonotype: A much bigger clone sits one base away, suggesting this may be a read error. The gene calls are TRBV9 and TRBJ1-1; D call uncertain. Germline V CDR1 and CDR2: SGDLS, YYNGEE. The CDR3 runs 13 residues. This chain's CDR3 is CVSSVGLNTEAFF. The CDR3 nucleotides read TGTGTCAGCAGCGTAGGATTGAACACTGAAGCTTTCTTT.

The chain carries TRBV12-5 and TRBJ1-5; D ambiguous. V shed 2 bases and J shed 3 bases, with 5 bases lying between them. The germline V gene has CDR1 LGHNT and CDR2 FRNRAP. The CDR3 consists of 13 residues. This chain's CDR3 is CASGLSTNQPQHF. CDR3 nucleotides: TGTGCTAGTGGTTTGTCCACCAATCAGCCCCAGCATTTT.

In its sample, this clonotype was seen many times. The chain uses TRBV29-1 and TRBJ2-2; D unclear. Germline V CDR1 and CDR2: SQVTM, ANQGSEA. There are 11 residues in the CDR3. CDR3 protein: CSLSSGGELFF. The CDR3 coding sequence is TGCAGTCTTAGCTCGGGCGGGGAGCTGTTTTTT.

This clonotype was detected many times. The chain uses TRBV4-1 and TRBJ1-6; D unresolved. V lost 6 bases and J 8 bases, leaving 17 bases between the germline ends. The CDR3 totals 15 residues. Per germline, CDR1 MGHRA and CDR2 YSYEKL. CDR3 sequence: CASSDRRRRDSPLHF. The CDR3 nucleotides are TGCGCCAGCAGTGACCGACGTAGGAGAGATTCACCCCTCCACTTT.

This chain connects TRBV28 to TRBJ2-7; D is ambiguous. Germline CDR1 reads MDHEN; CDR2 reads SYDVKM. Trimming took 7 bases from V and 2 from J, leaving 15 bases between them. There are 14 residues in the CDR3. CDR3 loop: CASTNRPSPYEQYF. The CDR3 nucleotides are TGTGCCAGCACCAATAGGCCCAGCCCCTACGAGCAGTACTTC. The variable domain in full, completed from reference TRBV28 and TRBJ2-7, reads DVKVTQSSRYLVKRTGEKVFLECVQDMDHENMFWYRQDPGLGLRLIYFSYDVKMKEKGDIPEGYSVSREKKERFSLILESASTNQTSMYLCASTNRPSPYEQYFGPGTRLTVT.

This clonotype has only a few counts. This chain uses TRBV6-2 or TRBV6-3 with TRBJ1-2; tentatively, D is TRBD1 (6 bases). V lost 2 bases, J lost 2 bases, and 9 bases lay in between. There are 14 residues in the CDR3. CDR1 MNHEY and CDR2 SVGEGT come from the germline V gene. CDR3 nucleotides: TGTGCCAGCAGTTACCGGGGGGCGAACTATGGCTACACCTTC. It codes for CASSYRGANYGYTF.

This clonotype was observed at least ten times. The rearrangement joins TRBV20-1 to TRBJ2-7, with D possibly being TRBD1 (6 bases). The V gene's germline CDR1 is DFQATT and CDR2 SNEGSKA (reference sequence). The CDR3 is made up of 15 amino acids. V lost 3 bases, J lost 2 bases, and 17 bases lay in between. CDR3 in DNA: TGCAGTGCTAGGATGGCTCACAGGGAGACCTACGAGCAGTACTTC. Translation: CSARMAHRETYEQYF.

The sample holds many counts of this clonotype. This chain links TRBV11-2 with TRBJ2-3, with D uncertain. Germline CDR1 is SGHAT and CDR2 is FQNNGV. The CDR3 totals 15 residues. The germline V and J ends were trimmed by 5 bases and 4 bases, with 16 bases remaining between them. The CDR3 DNA reads TGTGCCAGCAGCGACCACTACGCCCCCGCAGATACGCAGTATTTT. Residues: CASSDHYAPADTQYF. The whole variable domain, remainder taken from reference TRBV11-2 and TRBJ2-3, is EAGVAQSPRYKIIEKRQSVAFWCNPISGHATLYWYQQILGQGPKLLIQFQNNGVVDDSQLPKDRFSAERLKGVDSTLKIQPAKLEDSAVYLCASSDHYAPADTQYFGPGTRLTVL.

This clonotype occurred many times. CDR3 nucleotide sequence: TGTGCCATCAAATCTATCTCAGCCAACGAGCAGTACTTC. Residues: CAIKSISANEQYF. The J gene is TRBJ2-7, the V gene TRBV10-3; D is undetermined. Germline lookup yields CDR1 ENHRY and CDR2 SYGVKD. The CDR3 is 13 amino acids. V shed 7 bases and J shed 5 bases, with 15 bases lying between them.

The V call is TRBV6-5, the J call TRBJ2-7; 9 bases map to TRBD1. The CDR3 loop spans 16 amino acids. Germline trimming cut 0 bases from V and 4 bases from J; bases unmatched to any gene: 7. Germline CDR1 reads MNHEY; CDR2 reads SVGAGI. CDR3 DNA: TGTGCCAGCAGTTACTCGAAGGACAGGGGAGAGTACGAGCAGTACTTC. Protein product: CASSYSKDRGEYEQYF.

This clonotype was recorded many times. This chain links TRBV20-1 with TRBJ2-7; TRBD1 or TRBD2 may be the D gene (7 bases each). CDR3 length: 16 amino acids. Germline V gene sequence: CDR1 DFQATT, CDR2 SNEGSKA (reference sequence). V lost 3 bases to trimming and J lost 1 base, with 19 bases between them. CDR3 amino acids: CSASGRGLAVSYEQYF. DNA of the CDR3: TGCAGTGCTAGTGGGAGGGGGCTAGCGGTGTCCTACGAGCAGTACTTC.

This clonotype was counted at least ten times. This sequence joins TRBV7-9 and TRBJ1-5; D is undetermined. V was clipped by 4 bases and J by 4 bases, with 5 bases between them. Germline CDR1 SEHNR, CDR2 FQNEAQ (reference sequence). This CDR3 has 12 residues. The CDR3 region is CASSSQNQPQHF. CDR3 DNA sequence: TGTGCCAGCAGCTCCCAGAATCAGCCCCAGCATTTT.

In its sample, this clonotype was seen many times. This rearrangement joins TRBV9 to TRBJ1-1; 7 bases are a match to TRBD1. After removal of 3 bases from V and 2 bases from J, the junction contained 7 bases not matched to a gene. Germline V gene data show CDR1 as SGDLS and CDR2 as YYNGEE. This CDR3 comprises 15 residues. CDR3 region: CASSAHTGVNTEAFF. CDR3 DNA sequence: TGTGCCAGCAGCGCCCACACAGGGGTAAACACTGAAGCTTTCTTT.

This clonotype occurred many times. The chain employs TRBV7-7 and TRBJ2-5; 8 bases agree with TRBD2. Germline V gives CDR1 SSHAT, CDR2 FNYEAQ (reference sequence). CDR3 length: 16 amino acids. J was trimmed by 5 bases and V by 1 base; bases with no gene match: 9. The CDR3 coding sequence is TGTGCCAGCAGCTTAGATGGCGGGGGGTCTTCTGAGACCCAGTACTTC. This codes for CASSLDGGGSSETQYF. The variable domain in full, completed from reference TRBV7-7 and TRBJ2-5, reads GAGVSQSPRYKVTKRGQDVTLRCDPISSHATLYWYQQALGQGPEFLTYFNYEAQPDKSGLPSDRFSAERPEGSISTLTIQRTEQRDSAMYRCASSLDGGGSSETQYFGPGTRLLVL.

This clonotype has ten or more counts. This rearrangement joins TRBV11-2 to TRBJ2-7, with D unresolved. The CDR3 has 15 residues. The V gene's germline CDR1 is SGHAT and CDR2 FQNNGV. V was trimmed by 1 base and J by 5 bases, leaving 15 bases between them. Here the CDR3 reads CASSLVRSLGDEQYF. In nucleotides, the CDR3 is TGTGCCAGCAGCTTAGTCCGGTCTCTAGGCGACGAGCAGTACTTC.

This clonotype was observed a single time. The junction does not match germline at one end; this may be a read error. This chain connects TRBV10-3 to TRBJ2-3; 13 nucleotides align to TRBD2. CDR1 is ENHRY, CDR2 SYGVKD, per germline. The CDR3 has 18 residues. CDR3 residues: CAISEGGLAGYGTDTQFF. CDR3 coding DNA: TGTGCCATCAGTGAGGGGGGACTAGCGGGGTATGGCACAGATACGCAGTTTTTT.

This chain uses TRBV7-9 with TRBJ1-1; maybe TRBD1 (6 bases). The CDR3 consists of 12 residues. With 5 bases removed from V and 11 bases from J, the gap between germline ends came to 15 bases. Germline CDR1 is SEHNR and CDR2 is FQNEAQ (reference sequence). The CDR3: CASSIGGGLAFF. The CDR3 nucleotides read TGTGCCAGCAGCATTGGGGGCGGATTGGCTTTCTTT.

This chain connects TRBV11-2 to TRBJ2-7; 11 nucleotides agree with TRBD1. This CDR3 contains 15 residues. Germline lookup yields CDR1 SGHAT and CDR2 FQNNGV. The trim removed 4 bases at V and 7 bases at J, leaving 9 bases unmatched. The CDR3 loop is CASSSYRDRGNEQYF. As DNA, the CDR3 is TGTGCCAGCAGCTCATACCGGGACAGGGGGAATGAGCAGTACTTC. Based on the CDR3 plus reference TRBV11-2 and TRBJ2-7, the full variable domain is EAGVAQSPRYKIIEKRQSVAFWCNPISGHATLYWYQQILGQGPKLLIQFQNNGVVDDSQLPKDRFSAERLKGVDSTLKIQPAKLEDSAVYLCASSSYRDRGNEQYFGPGTRLTVT.

In its sample, this clonotype was seen a few times. The chain carries TRBV29-1 and TRBJ2-3, with D tentatively TRBD1 or TRBD2 (6 bases each). In germline, CDR1 is SQVTM, CDR2 ANQGSEA. The V end lost 4 bases, the J end lost 3 bases, and 11 bases lay between the germline ends. The CDR3 runs 13 residues. The CDR3 nucleotides read TGCAGCGTTGTTCAGGGGAGGACAGATACGCAGTATTTT. The encoded protein is CSVVQGRTDTQYF.